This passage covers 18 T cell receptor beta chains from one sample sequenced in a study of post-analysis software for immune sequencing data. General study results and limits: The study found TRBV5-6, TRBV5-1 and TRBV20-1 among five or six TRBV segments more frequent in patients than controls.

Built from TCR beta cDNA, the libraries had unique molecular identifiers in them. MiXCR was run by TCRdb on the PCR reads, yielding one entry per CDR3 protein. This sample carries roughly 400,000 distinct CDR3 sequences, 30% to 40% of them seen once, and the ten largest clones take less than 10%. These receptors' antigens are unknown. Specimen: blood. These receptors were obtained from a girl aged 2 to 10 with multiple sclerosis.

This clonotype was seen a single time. The CDR3 spells CASSSYGTSYEQYF. The CDR3, as DNA: TGTGCCAGCAGCTCGTACGGGACCTCCTACGAGCAGTACTTC. The gene calls are TRBV7-8 and TRBJ2-7, with D perhaps assigned TRBD1 or TRBD2 (5 bases each). The CDR3 extends over 14 amino acids. V was shortened by 4 bases and J by 0 bases, with 10 bases between the two germline ends. The V gene's germline CDR1 is SGHVS and CDR2 FQNEAQ. The variable domain in full, with the rest retrieved from reference TRBV7-8 and TRBJ2-7, is GAGVSQSPRYKVAKRGQDVALRCDPISGHVSLFWYQQALGQGPEFLTYFQNEAQLDKSGLPSDRFFAERPEGSVSTLKIQRTQQEDSAVYLCASSSYGTSYEQYFGPGTRLTVT.

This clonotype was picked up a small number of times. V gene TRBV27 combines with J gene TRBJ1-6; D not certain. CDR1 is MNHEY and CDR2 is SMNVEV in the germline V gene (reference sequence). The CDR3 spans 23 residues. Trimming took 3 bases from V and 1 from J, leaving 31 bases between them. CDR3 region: CASSLFGWAQASGHTSYNSPLHF. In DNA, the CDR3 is TGTGCCAGCAGTTTGTTCGGCTGGGCCCAGGCATCGGGTCACACATCCTATAATTCACCCCTCCACTTT.

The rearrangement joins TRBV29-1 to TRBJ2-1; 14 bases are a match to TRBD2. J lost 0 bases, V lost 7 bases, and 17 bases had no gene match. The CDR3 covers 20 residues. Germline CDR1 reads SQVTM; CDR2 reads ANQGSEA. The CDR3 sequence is CSAGGLGTSGRSGSYNEQFF. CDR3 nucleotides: TGCAGCGCTGGGGGGTTGGGGACTAGCGGGAGATCCGGCTCCTACAATGAGCAGTTCTTC.

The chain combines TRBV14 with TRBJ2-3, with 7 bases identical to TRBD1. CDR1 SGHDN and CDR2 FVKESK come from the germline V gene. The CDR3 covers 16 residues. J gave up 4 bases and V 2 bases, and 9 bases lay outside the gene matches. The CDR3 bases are TGTGCCAGCAGCCAATGGACAGGTTCTCGCGCAGATACGCAGTATTTT. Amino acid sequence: CASSQWTGSRADTQYF. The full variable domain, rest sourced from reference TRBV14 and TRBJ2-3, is EAGVTQFPSHSVIEKGQTVTLRCDPISGHDNLYWYRRVMGKEIKFLLHFVKESKQDESGMPNNRFLAERTGGTYSTLKVQPAELEDSGVYFCASSQWTGSRADTQYFGPGTRLTVL.

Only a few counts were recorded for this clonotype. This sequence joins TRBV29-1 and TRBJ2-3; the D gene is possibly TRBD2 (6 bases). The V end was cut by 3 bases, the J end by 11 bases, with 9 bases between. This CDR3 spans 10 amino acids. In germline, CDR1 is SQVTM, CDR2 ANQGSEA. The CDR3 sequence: CSVEGRGQYF. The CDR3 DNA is TGCAGCGTTGAGGGGCGGGGGCAGTATTTT.

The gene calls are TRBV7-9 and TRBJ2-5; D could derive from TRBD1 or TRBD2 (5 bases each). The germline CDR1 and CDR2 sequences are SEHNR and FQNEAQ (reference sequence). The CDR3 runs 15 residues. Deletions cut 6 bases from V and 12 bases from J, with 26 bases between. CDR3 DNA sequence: TGTGCCAGCAGTTCCGGGACCAGGGCCTTGTACGAGAAGTACTTC. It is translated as CASSSGTRALYEKYF.

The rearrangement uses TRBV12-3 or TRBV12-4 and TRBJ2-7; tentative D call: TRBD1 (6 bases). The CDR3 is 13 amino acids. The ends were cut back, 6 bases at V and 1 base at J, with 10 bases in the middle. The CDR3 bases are TGTGCCAGCAGAAATACAGGGTCCTACGAGCAGTACTTC. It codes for CASRNTGSYEQYF.

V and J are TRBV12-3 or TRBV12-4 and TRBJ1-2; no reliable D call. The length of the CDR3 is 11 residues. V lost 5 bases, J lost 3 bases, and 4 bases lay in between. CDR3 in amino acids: CASSRDYGYTF. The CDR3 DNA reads TGTGCCAGCAGTCGGGACTATGGCTACACCTTC.

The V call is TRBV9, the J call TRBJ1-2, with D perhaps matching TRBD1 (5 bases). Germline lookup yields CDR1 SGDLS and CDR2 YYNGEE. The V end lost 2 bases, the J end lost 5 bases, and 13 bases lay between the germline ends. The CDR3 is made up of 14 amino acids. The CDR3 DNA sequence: TGTGCCAGCAGCGTCCAACAGGACATGTATGGCTACACCTTC. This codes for CASSVQQDMYGYTF.

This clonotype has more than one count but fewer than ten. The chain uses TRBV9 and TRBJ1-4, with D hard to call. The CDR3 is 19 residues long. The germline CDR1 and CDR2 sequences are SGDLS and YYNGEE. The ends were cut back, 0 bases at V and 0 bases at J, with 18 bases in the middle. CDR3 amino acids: CASSVGLSGSSTTNEKLFF. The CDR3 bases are TGTGCCAGCAGCGTAGGTCTATCGGGAAGCAGTACAACTAATGAAAAACTGTTTTTT.

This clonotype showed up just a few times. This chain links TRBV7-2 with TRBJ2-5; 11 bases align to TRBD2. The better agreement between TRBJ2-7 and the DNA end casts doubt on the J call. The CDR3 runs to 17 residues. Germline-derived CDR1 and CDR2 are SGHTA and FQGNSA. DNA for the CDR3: TGTGCCAGCAGCCCAGGGACTAGCGGTTTGAGTAACCCCGAGCAGTACTTC. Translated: CASSPGTSGLSNPEQYF.

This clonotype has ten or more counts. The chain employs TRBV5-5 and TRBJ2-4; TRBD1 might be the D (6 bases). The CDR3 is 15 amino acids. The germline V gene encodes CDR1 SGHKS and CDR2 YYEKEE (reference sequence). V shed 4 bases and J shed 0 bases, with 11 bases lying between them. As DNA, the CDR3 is TGTGCCAGCAGCGCAACAGGGTCAGCCAAAAACATTCAGTACTTC. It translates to CASSATGSAKNIQYF.

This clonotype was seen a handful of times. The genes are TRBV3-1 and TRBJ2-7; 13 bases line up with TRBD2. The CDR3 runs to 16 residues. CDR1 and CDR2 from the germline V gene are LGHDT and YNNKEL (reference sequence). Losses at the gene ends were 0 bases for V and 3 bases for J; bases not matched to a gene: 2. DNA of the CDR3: TGTGCCAGCAGCCAAGATCGGACTAGCGGGGGCTACGAGCAGTACTTC. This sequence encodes CASSQDRTSGGYEQYF.

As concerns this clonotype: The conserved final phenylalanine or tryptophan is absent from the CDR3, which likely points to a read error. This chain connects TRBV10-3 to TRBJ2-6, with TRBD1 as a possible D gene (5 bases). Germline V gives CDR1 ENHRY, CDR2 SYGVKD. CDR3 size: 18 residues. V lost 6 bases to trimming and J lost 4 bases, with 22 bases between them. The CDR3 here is CAISEVAGHHGGANVLTV. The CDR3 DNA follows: TGTGCCATCAGCGAAGTAGCAGGGCATCACGGAGGGGCCAACGTCCTGACTGTC.

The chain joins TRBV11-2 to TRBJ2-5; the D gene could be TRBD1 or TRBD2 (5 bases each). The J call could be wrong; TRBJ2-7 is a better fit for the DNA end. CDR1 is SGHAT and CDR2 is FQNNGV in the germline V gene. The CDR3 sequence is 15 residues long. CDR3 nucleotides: TGTGCCAGCAGCTTATGGGCAGGGAGTTTCTACGAGCAGTACTTC. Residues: CASSLWAGSFYEQYF.

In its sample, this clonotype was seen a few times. CDR3 amino acids: CASSEGTGNSVLTF. The CDR3, as DNA: TGTGCCAGCAGTGAAGGGACAGGCAACAGCGTCCTGACTTTC. The chain links TRBV6-1 to TRBJ2-6; 7 bases match TRBD1. This CDR3 has 14 amino acids. Per the germline V gene, CDR1 is MNHNS and CDR2 is SASEGT. V was clipped by 1 base and J by 12 bases; unmatched bases: 6.

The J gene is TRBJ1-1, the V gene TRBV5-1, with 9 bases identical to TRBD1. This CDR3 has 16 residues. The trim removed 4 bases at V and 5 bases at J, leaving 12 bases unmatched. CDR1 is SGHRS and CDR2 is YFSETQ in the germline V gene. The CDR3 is CASSARPGQGKTEAFF. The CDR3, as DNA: TGCGCCAGCAGCGCAAGACCGGGACAGGGTAAGACTGAAGCTTTCTTT. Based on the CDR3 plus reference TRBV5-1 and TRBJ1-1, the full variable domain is KAGVTQTPRYLIKTRGQQVTLSCSPISGHRSVSWYQQTPGQGLQFLFEYFSETQRNKGNFPGRFSGRQFSNSRSEMNVSTLELGDSALYLCASSARPGQGKTEAFFGQGTRLTVV.

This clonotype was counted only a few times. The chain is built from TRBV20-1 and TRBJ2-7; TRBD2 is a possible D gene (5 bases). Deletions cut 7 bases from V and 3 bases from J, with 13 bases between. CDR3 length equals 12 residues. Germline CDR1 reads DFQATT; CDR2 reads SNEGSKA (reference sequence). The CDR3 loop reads CSVPGSGYEQYF. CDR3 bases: TGCAGTGTTCCCGGAAGCGGCTACGAGCAGTACTTC.